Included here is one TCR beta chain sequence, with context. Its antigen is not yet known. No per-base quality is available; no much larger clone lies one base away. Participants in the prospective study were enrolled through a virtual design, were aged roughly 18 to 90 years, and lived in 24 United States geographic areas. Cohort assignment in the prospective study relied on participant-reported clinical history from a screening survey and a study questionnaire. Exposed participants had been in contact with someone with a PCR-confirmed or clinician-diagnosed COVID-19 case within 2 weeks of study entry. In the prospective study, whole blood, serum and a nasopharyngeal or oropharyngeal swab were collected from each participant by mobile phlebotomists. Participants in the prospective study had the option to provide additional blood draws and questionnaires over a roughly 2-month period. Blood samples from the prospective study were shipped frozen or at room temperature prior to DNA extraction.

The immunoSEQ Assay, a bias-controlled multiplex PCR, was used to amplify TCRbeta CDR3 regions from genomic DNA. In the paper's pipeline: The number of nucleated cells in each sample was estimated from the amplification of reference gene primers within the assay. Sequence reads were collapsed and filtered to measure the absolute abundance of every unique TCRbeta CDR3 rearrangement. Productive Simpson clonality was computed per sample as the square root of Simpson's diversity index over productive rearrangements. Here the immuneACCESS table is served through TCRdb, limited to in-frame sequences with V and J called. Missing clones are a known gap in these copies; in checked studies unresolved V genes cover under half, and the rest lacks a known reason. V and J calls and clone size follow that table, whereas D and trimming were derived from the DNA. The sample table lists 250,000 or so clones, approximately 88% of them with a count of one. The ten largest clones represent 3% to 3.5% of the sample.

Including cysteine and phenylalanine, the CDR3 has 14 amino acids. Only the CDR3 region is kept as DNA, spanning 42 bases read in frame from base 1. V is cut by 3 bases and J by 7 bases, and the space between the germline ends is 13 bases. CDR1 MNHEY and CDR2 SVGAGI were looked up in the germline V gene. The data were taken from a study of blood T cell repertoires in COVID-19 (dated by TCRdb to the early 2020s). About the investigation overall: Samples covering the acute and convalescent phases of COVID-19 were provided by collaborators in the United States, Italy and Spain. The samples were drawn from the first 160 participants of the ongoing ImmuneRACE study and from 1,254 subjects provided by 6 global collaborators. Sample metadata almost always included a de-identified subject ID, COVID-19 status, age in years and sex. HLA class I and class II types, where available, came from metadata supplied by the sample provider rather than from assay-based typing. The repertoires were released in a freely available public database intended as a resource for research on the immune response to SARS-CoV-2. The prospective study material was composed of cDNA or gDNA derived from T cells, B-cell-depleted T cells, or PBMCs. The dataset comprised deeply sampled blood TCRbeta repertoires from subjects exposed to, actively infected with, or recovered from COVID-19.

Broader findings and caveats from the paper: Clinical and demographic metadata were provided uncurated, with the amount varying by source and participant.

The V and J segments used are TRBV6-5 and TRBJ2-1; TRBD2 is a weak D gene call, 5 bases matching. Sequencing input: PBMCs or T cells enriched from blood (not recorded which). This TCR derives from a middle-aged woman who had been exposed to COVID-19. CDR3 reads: CASSYLARQNEQFF. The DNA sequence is TGTGCCAGCAGTTATCTAGCCCGCCAGAATGAGCAGTTCTTC.